The 11 T cell receptor beta chains presented below share a single source sample, sequenced in a study of PD-L1 blockade in urothelial cancer. Assay used: immunoSEQ multiplex PCR; TCRdb lists only in-frame clones, some missing. The data hold around 100,000 clones, with about nine tenths observed a single time. As for time point: pretreatment peripheral blood. Sample: PBMCs, taken around atezolizumab (anti-PD-L1) treatment. The receptor source for this set is a man aged 55 to 70 with urothelial cancer.

V is TRBV9 and J is TRBJ1-3, with D unclear. Trimming took 0 bases from V and 2 from J, leaving 6 bases between them. Germline V gene data show CDR1 as SGDLS and CDR2 as YYNGEE. The CDR3 totals 14 residues. The CDR3 sequence is CASSVASAGNTIYF. The CDR3 bases are TGTGCCAGCAGCGTAGCGAGCGCTGGAAACACCATATATTTT.

This clone came up once. In nucleotides, the CDR3 is TGTGCCAGCAGTTACATAGGGCTAGCGGGAGTGGATACGCAGTATTTT. This codes for CASSYIGLAGVDTQYF. J is TRBJ2-3 and V is TRBV6-5; 10 bases agree with TRBD2. Per the germline V gene, CDR1 is MNHEY and CDR2 is SVGAGI. The CDR3 runs to 16 residues. J gave up 6 bases and V 2 bases, and 8 bases lay outside the gene matches.

This rearrangement joins TRBV5-1 to TRBJ2-2; D perhaps matches TRBD2 (6 bases). The length of the CDR3 is 16 residues. V lost 0 bases and J 0 bases, leaving 9 bases between the germline ends. Germline-derived CDR1 and CDR2 are SGHRS and YFSETQ. CDR3 sequence (DNA): TGCGCCAGCAGCTTGGACCAGCGGGCGAACACCGGGGAGCTGTTTTTT. It codes for CASSLDQRANTGELFF.

This chain links TRBV5-1 with TRBJ2-3; D unclear. Germline V gives CDR1 SGHRS, CDR2 YFSETQ. Trimming pared 4 bases from V and 1 base from J, leaving 13 bases between. The CDR3 runs to 15 residues. For the CDR3, the DNA is TGCGCCAGCAGCCCCCTAGGCCTTGGCACAGATACGCAGTATTTT. Translated: CASSPLGLGTDTQYF.

A single count supports this clone. The chain is built from TRBV2 and TRBJ2-7, with no clear D. V dropped 7 bases and J dropped 4 bases, with 8 bases sitting between them. The CDR3 totals 11 residues. The germline gives CDR1 SNHLY, CDR2 FYNNEI. CDR3 nucleotide sequence: TGTGCCAGCAATACAGATTACGAGCAGTACTTC. Amino acids: CASNTDYEQYF.

The DNA for the CDR3 is TGTGCCAGCAGTCTAGCAGGGGGTAGCACAGATACGCAGTATTTT. This encodes CASSLAGGSTDTQYF. The chain recombines TRBV11-2 with TRBJ2-3, with 7 bases aligning to TRBD1. Germline V gene sequence: CDR1 SGHAT, CDR2 FQNNGV. The J segment lost 0 bases and the V segment lost 6 bases, leaving 6 bases of the junction unmatched. This CDR3 spans 15 amino acids.

This sequence joins TRBV7-9 and TRBJ1-1, with D unclear. This CDR3 has 13 residues. Looked up from germline, CDR1 is SEHNR and CDR2 is FQNEAQ (reference sequence). V lost 5 bases and J 8 bases, leaving 15 bases between the germline ends. The CDR3 sequence is CASSPPGLFEAFF. In nucleotides, the CDR3 is TGTGCCAGCAGCCCCCCCGGTTTGTTCGAAGCTTTCTTT.

In nucleotides, the CDR3 is TGTGCCAGCACCGGGGTAGGGTTCTATGGCTACACCTTC. Translated: CASTGVGFYGYTF. This chain uses TRBV6-1 with TRBJ1-2; D is unclear. Germline CDR1 reads MNHNS; CDR2 reads SASEGT. V shed 7 bases and J shed 4 bases, with 13 bases lying between them. The CDR3 covers 13 residues.

CDR3 coding DNA: TGTGCCAGCAGCACACAGGGACTAGCGGGGGGCCTACCCTTCTTC. Translation: CASSTQGLAGGLPFF. The rearrangement joins TRBV9 to TRBJ2-1; 15 positions match TRBD2. The germline V gene has CDR1 SGDLS and CDR2 YYNGEE. The CDR3 loop spans 15 amino acids. The J segment lost 16 bases and the V segment lost 4 bases, leaving 12 bases of the junction unmatched.

The chain combines TRBV19 with TRBJ1-1; D is perhaps TRBD1 (6 bases). The CDR3 spans 15 residues. The V end lost 6 bases, the J end lost 4 bases, and 18 bases lay between the germline ends. Germline values: CDR1 LNHDA, CDR2 SQIVND (reference sequence). The CDR3 spells CASSQQGSGVTEAFF. The DNA for the CDR3 is TGTGCCAGTAGCCAACAGGGTTCAGGGGTCACTGAAGCTTTCTTT.

The rearrangement joins TRBV10-3 to TRBJ1-5, with TRBD1 matching over 8 bases. The CDR3 loop spans 16 amino acids. CDR1 and CDR2 from the germline V gene are ENHRY and SYGVKD. Trimming took 2 bases from V and 3 from J; bases not matched to a gene: 6. The CDR3 spells CAISEGQGKDNQPQHF. The CDR3 DNA follows: TGTGCCATCAGTGAGGGACAGGGAAAAGACAATCAGCCCCAGCATTTT.